This TCR beta chain is from a study of graft-versus-host responses after intestinal transplantation. The method was immunoSEQ multiplex PCR; TCRdb's version includes in-frame clones alone and lacks a portion of them. This sample has approximately 60,000 clones, with 90% found just once. Regarding this clone: Its matching antigen is unknown.

This specimen was unstimulated CD8+ T cells sorted from spleen or lymph node cells, taken before transplant. The sequence was collected from a human donor who was the organ donor for an intestinal transplant.

The CDR3 is CASSPADRNNEKLFF. The CDR3 DNA sequence: TGTGCCAGCAGCCCGGCGGACAGGAACAATGAAAAACTGTTTTTT. This chain connects TRBV7-9 to TRBJ1-4, with 7 bases identical to TRBD1. Trimming cost V 5 bases and J 5 bases; bases outside gene matches: 8. The CDR3 has 15 amino acids. CDR1 is SEHNR, CDR2 FQNEAQ, per germline (reference sequence).